A selection of T cell receptor beta chains follows, all from one sample in a study of prognosis after radiotherapy for stage I lung cancer. TCRdb redid the calling of the multiplex PCR reads with MiXCR, one entry per CDR3 protein. The top ten clones hold 32% of a sample with some 27,000 distinct CDR3 sequences, roughly 41% of them seen once. Sequencing used PBMCs, obtained before or after stereotactic body radiation therapy (not recorded which). The receptor set was obtained from a donor over 45 with non-small cell lung cancer. Each CDR3 is given with its conserved first and last residue. D genes are given only for firm matches. Where a row states a size, it is once, few, many or the class of an expanded clone; other rows omit it.

CDR3 DNA	CDR3 protein	D gene	V gene	clone size	J gene
TGTGCCAGCAGCCGGGTTGTTAGGACAGGGACCTTGAACACTGAAGCTTTCTTT	CASSRVVRTGTLNTEAFF	TRBD1	TRBV7-2	.	TRBJ1-1
TGTGCCAGCAGTCGGCAGCAAGGCGGGGAGCTGTTTTTT	CASSRQQGGELFF	.	TRBV28	.	TRBJ2-2
TGTGCCAGCAGCCAAGCCCGGGACAGGGGACTCGGTCAGCCCCAGCATTTT	CASSQARDRGLGQPQHF	TRBD1	TRBV4-2	once	TRBJ1-5
TGTGCCTCATACCGGGACAGCTACAATGAGCAGTTCTTC	CASYRDSYNEQFF	TRBD1	TRBV12-3/TRBV12-4	.	TRBJ2-1
TGTGCCAGCAGTTCCCTCTGGACGGGGAACACTGAAGCTTTCTTT	CASSSLWTGNTEAFF	.	TRBV12-3/TRBV12-4	.	TRBJ1-1
TGCGCCAGCAGAACCGGGACAGGGTCACAGTACTTC	CASRTGTGSQYF	TRBD1	TRBV5-1	many	TRBJ2-7
TGCGCCAGCAGCCAGGACCTGACACCGCTCGACACCGGGGAGCTGTTTTTT	CASSQDLTPLDTGELFF	.	TRBV4-1	many	TRBJ2-2
TGCGCCAGCAGCTTGGGGGACAGCAACTATGGCTACACCTTC	CASSLGDSNYGYTF	TRBD1	TRBV5-1	many	TRBJ1-2
TGCAGTGCTCCAACACAGGGTTCATCTAACTATGGCTACACCTTC	CSAPTQGSSNYGYTF	.	TRBV20-1	many	TRBJ1-2
TGCAGTGCTAGAGATCCAGACAGGACTAACTATGGCTACACCTTC	CSARDPDRTNYGYTF	.	TRBV20-1	.	TRBJ1-2
TGTGCCAGCAGTTCAAATAATGGCTACACCTTC	CASSSNNGYTF	.	TRBV6-2/TRBV6-3	many	TRBJ1-2
TGTGCCAGTAGTATGCTGGGGATGAGCACCGGGGAGCTGTTTTTT	CASSMLGMSTGELFF	.	TRBV19	many	TRBJ2-2
TGTGCCAGCAGTTTATTCGGGGTAACTGAAGCTTTCTTT	CASSLFGVTEAFF	.	TRBV12-3/TRBV12-4	many	TRBJ1-1
TGCAGTGCAAAAAAGGGACAGGCTAGCTATGGCTACACCTTC	CSAKKGQASYGYTF	TRBD1	TRBV20-1	.	TRBJ1-2
TGTGCCAGTAGTCCCCAGGGAGTCGTCAACACCATATATTTT	CASSPQGVVNTIYF	.	TRBV19	once	TRBJ1-3
TGTGCCCGAGGTCTCGAGACCGGGAACACCGGGGAGCTGTTTTTT	CARGLETGNTGELFF	.	TRBV30	.	TRBJ2-2